What follows are 17 T cell receptor beta chains derived from one specimen sequenced in a study of Ad26.COV2.S vaccination and SARS-CoV-2 variants. Regarding treatment: some 19 received Ad26.COV2.S at low or high dose, single or two shots; 5 received placebo; per-sample allocation not given. Sample collection was performed on day 63 after the first vaccine or placebo injection. The assay was immunoSEQ multiplex PCR, and TCRdb's table has in-frame clones only and misses some. The sample includes about 680,000 clones, around 90% of them seen just once. Sequencing used peripheral blood, obtained in a trial of Ad26.COV2.S vaccine versus placebo. Receptors were obtained from a person aged 18-65 years who received the Ad26.COV2.S COVID-19 vaccine or a placebo.

This clone was seen many times. CDR3 bases: TGTGCCAGCAGTCCCGGCCTTTCCATGGGCAATGAGCAGTTCTTC. Protein sequence: CASSPGLSMGNEQFF. The chain recombines TRBV6-2 or TRBV6-3 with TRBJ2-1; D is unclear. CDR1 MNHEY and CDR2 SVGEGT come from the germline V gene. This CDR3 contains 15 residues. Trimming shortened V by 5 bases and J by 6 bases, and 17 bases separated the two germline ends.

The chain joins TRBV7-6 to TRBJ2-3; 12 nucleotides align to TRBD2. This CDR3 has 18 residues. In germline, CDR1 is SGHVS, CDR2 FNYEAQ. V gave up 1 base and J gave up 5 bases; unmatched junction bases: 10. The CDR3 protein is CASSLVGSSGRAGDTQYF. For the CDR3, the DNA is TGTGCCAGCAGCTTAGTAGGCTCTAGCGGGAGGGCCGGAGATACGCAGTATTTT.

This chain links TRBV3-1 (or the pseudogene TRBV3-2) with TRBJ2-2; 11 bases fit TRBD2. This CDR3 has 15 residues. The V segment lost 4 bases and the J segment 7 bases; nucleotides outside the gene matches: 5. The germline V gene encodes CDR1 LGHDT and CDR2 YNNKEL (reference sequence). The CDR3 here is CASSPGGLAGGELFF. The CDR3 DNA is TGTGCCAGCAGCCCGGGAGGACTAGCGGGCGGGGAGCTGTTTTTT.

Regarding this clone: This CDR3 is also generated by other DNA sequences in the sample. The chain has TRBV29-1 and TRBJ2-7; no firm D call. The CDR3 totals 10 residues. Trimming pared 7 bases from V and 2 bases from J, leaving 6 bases between. CDR1 SQVTM and CDR2 ANQGSEA come from the germline V gene. The CDR3 is CSAGTYEQYF. The CDR3, as DNA: TGCAGCGCCGGCACCTACGAGCAGTACTTC.

This chain joins TRBV7-9 and TRBJ2-1; D remains unclear. This CDR3 is built from 13 residues. The V and J ends lost 6 bases and 4 bases respectively, with 10 bases between them. The germline gives CDR1 SEHNR, CDR2 FQNEAQ (reference sequence). The CDR3 sequence: CASRPGPYNEQFF. The CDR3 DNA sequence: TGTGCCAGCAGGCCCGGGCCTTACAATGAGCAGTTCTTC.

This chain links TRBV2 with TRBJ2-6, with a possible D match to TRBD1 (6 bases). Trimming took 1 base from V and 0 from J, leaving 13 bases between them. The CDR3 extends over 18 amino acids. CDR1 SNHLY and CDR2 FYNNEI come from the germline V gene. CDR3 DNA sequence: TGTGCCAGCAGTGAAGACAGGGAAGATATCTCTGGGGCCAACGTCCTGACTTTC. Its translation: CASSEDREDISGANVLTF.

The V gene is TRBV7-3, the J gene TRBJ1-1; D perhaps matches TRBD1 (6 bases). Germline V CDR1 and CDR2: SGHTA, FQGTGA. The CDR3 contains 13 residues. CDR3 region: CASGAGVNTEAFF. In DNA, the CDR3 is TGTGCTAGTGGGGCAGGGGTGAACACTGAAGCTTTCTTT.

The sample holds one count of this clone. The chain combines TRBV2 with TRBJ2-5; perhaps TRBD1 as D (6 bases). This CDR3 has 11 amino acids. V was clipped by 9 bases and J by 3 bases, with 8 bases between them. The V gene's germline CDR1 is SNHLY and CDR2 FYNNEI. The DNA of the CDR3 is TGTGCCAGACAGGGTAAAGAGACCCAGTACTTC. Its protein is CARQGKETQYF. The entire variable domain, with the rest obtained from reference TRBV2 and TRBJ2-5, is as follows: EPEVTQTPSHQVTQMGQEVILRCVPISNHLYFYWYRQILGQKVEFLVSFYNNEISEKSEIFDDQFSVERPDGSNFTLKIRSTKLEDSAMYFCARQGKETQYFGPGTRLLVL.

V and J are TRBV7-2 and TRBJ2-7; TRBD2 matches 11 bases. J was trimmed by 3 bases and V by 1 base; bases with no gene match: 8. The CDR3 covers 17 residues. From germline, CDR1 is SGHTA and CDR2 FQGNSA. CDR3 amino acids: CASSLEGLAAGSYEQYF. CDR3 coding DNA: TGTGCCAGCAGCTTAGAGGGACTAGCGGCGGGCAGCTACGAGCAGTACTTC. Filled out from reference TRBV7-2 and TRBJ2-7, the complete variable domain reads GAGVSQSPSNKVTEKGKDVELRCDPISGHTALYWYRQSLGQGLEFLIYFQGNSAPDKSGLPSDRFSAERTGGSVSTLTIQRTQQEDSAVYLCASSLEGLAAGSYEQYFGPGTRLTVT.

The chain employs TRBV5-4 and TRBJ1-3; a possible D gene is TRBD1 (6 bases). There are 14 residues in the CDR3. V dropped 4 bases and J dropped 0 bases, with 8 bases sitting between them. Looked up from germline, CDR1 is SGHNT and CDR2 is YYREEE (reference sequence). CDR3 sequence (DNA): TGTGCCAGCAGCCGGGACAACTCTGGAAACACCATATATTTT. Protein sequence: CASSRDNSGNTIYF.

J is TRBJ2-3 and V is TRBV9, with 8 bases aligning to TRBD2. Germline CDR1 reads SGDLS; CDR2 reads YYNGEE. V shed 0 bases, J shed 6 bases, and the junction held 12 bases outside the gene matches. This CDR3 is 17 amino acids long. CDR3 sequence: CASSVAGSGAPTDTQYF. DNA of the CDR3: TGTGCCAGCAGCGTAGCTGGTAGCGGGGCCCCGACGGATACGCAGTATTTT.

The V and J genes are TRBV6-5 and TRBJ1-1; D is possibly TRBD1 (5 bases). With 0 bases removed from V and 1 base from J, the gap between germline ends came to 9 bases. This CDR3 comprises 15 residues. From germline, CDR1 is MNHEY and CDR2 SVGAGI. The CDR3 loop reads CASSYSGGANTEAFF. The DNA of the CDR3 is TGTGCCAGCAGTTACTCGGGAGGGGCGAACACTGAAGCTTTCTTT.

V usage is TRBV30 and J usage is TRBJ1-3; tentatively, D is TRBD1 (5 bases). The CDR3 spans 14 residues. Trimming removed 1 base from V and 4 bases from J, with 11 bases in between. Germline V gene sequence: CDR1 GTSNPN, CDR2 SVGIG (reference sequence). CDR3 in DNA: TGTGCCTGGAGTGGAGGGGCAGCCGGAAACACCATATATTTT. The encoded protein is CAWSGGAAGNTIYF.

The V and J genes are TRBV5-8 and TRBJ2-1; 13 positions agree with TRBD2. V gave up 10 bases and J gave up 10 bases; unmatched junction bases: 11. This CDR3 contains 14 residues. The V gene's germline CDR1 is SGHTS and CDR2 YDEGEE. The chain's CDR3 is CAGHRLAGGWEQFF. The DNA for the CDR3 is TGTGCCGGACACCGACTAGCGGGAGGATGGGAGCAGTTCTTC.

This sequence joins TRBV5-5 and TRBJ2-2; D gene ambiguous. Trimming pared 2 bases from V and 4 bases from J, leaving 15 bases between. Germline V gene sequence: CDR1 SGHKS, CDR2 YYEKEE (reference sequence). The length of the CDR3 is 16 residues. Here the CDR3 DNA reads TGTGCCAGCAGCTTTGGCCAGGAGCGTGGCACCGGGGAGCTGTTTTTT. Translation: CASSFGQERGTGELFF. The full variable domain, with the rest looked up from reference TRBV5-5 and TRBJ2-2, is DAGVTQSPTHLIKTRGQQVTLRCSPISGHKSVSWYQQVLGQGPQFIFQYYEKEERGRGNFPDRFSARQFPNYSSELNVNALLLGDSALYLCASSFGQERGTGELFFGEGSRLTVL.

The rearrangement joins TRBV6-6 to TRBJ2-1, with D perhaps TRBD2 (6 bases). The germline gives CDR1 MNHNY, CDR2 SVGAGI (reference sequence). Trimming took off 11 bases at V and 10 bases at J, with 27 bases between the two ends. The CDR3 is 15 amino acids. CDR3 bases: TGTGCCTACTCCGCCCGGGAACCCGGGGCGGGAGAGCAGTTCTTC. The encoded protein is CAYSAREPGAGEQFF.

This clone appeared once. Other DNA sequences from this sample encode an identical CDR3 as well. This sequence joins TRBV12-3 or TRBV12-4 and TRBJ1-2; D unclear. The V gene lost 3 bases and the J gene lost 2 bases, with 7 bases spanning the gap. This CDR3 spans 13 amino acids. CDR3 DNA: TGTGCCAGCAGTTTGGGCCTCAACTATGGCTACACCTTC. Its translation is CASSLGLNYGYTF.